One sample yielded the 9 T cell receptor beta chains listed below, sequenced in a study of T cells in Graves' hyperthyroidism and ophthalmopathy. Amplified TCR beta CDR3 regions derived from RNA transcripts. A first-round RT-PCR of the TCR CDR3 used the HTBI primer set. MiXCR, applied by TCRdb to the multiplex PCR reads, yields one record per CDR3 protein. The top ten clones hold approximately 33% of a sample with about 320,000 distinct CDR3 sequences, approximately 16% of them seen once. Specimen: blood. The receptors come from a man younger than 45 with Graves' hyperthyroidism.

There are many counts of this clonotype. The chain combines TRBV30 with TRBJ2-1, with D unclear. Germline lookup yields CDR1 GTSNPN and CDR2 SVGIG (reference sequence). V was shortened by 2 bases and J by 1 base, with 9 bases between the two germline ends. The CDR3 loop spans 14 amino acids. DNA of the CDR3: TGTGCCTGGAGTCGGACCTCTTCCTACAATGAGCAGTTCTTC. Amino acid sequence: CAWSRTSSYNEQFF.

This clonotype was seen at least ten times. The CDR3, as DNA: TGTGCCACCACCCGGCTAGCGGGAGCTGAAGAGCAGTTCTTC. Translation gives CATTRLAGAEEQFF. V and J are TRBV2 and TRBJ2-1, with 10 positions matching TRBD2. This CDR3 is built from 14 residues. Germline CDR1 SNHLY, CDR2 FYNNEI. Trimming removed 10 bases from V and 10 bases from J; junction bases left unmatched: 13.

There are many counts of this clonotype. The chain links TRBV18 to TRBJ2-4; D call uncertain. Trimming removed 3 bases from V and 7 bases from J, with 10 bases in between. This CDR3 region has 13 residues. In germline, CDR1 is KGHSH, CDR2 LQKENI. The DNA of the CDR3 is TGTGCCAGCTCACCCTACGACGGGAACATTCAGTACTTC. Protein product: CASSPYDGNIQYF.

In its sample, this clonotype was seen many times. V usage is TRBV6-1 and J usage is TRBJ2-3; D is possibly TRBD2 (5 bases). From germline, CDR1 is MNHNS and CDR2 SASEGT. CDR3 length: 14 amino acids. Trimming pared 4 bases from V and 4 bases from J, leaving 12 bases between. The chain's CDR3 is CASSVAEGSDTQYF. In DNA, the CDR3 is TGTGCCAGCAGTGTCGCCGAGGGATCAGATACGCAGTATTTT.

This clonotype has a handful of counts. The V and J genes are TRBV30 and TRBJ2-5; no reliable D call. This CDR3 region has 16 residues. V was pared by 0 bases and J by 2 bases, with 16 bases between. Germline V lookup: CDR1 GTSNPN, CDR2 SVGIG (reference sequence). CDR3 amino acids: CAWSVPVYRRQETQYF. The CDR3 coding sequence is TGTGCCTGGAGTGTACCCGTCTACAGAAGGCAAGAGACCCAGTACTTC.

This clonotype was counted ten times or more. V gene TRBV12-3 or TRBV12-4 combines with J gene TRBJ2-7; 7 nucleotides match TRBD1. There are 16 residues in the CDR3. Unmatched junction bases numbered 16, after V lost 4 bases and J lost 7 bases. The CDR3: CASSSEGAIELGEQYF. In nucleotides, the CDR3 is TGTGCCAGCAGTTCAGAGGGGGCAATTGAGCTGGGGGAGCAGTACTTC.

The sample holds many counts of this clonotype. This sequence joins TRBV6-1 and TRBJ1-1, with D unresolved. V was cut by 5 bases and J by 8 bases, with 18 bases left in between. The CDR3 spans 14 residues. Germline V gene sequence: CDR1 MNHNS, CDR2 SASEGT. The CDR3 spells CASSSGSTRSEAFF. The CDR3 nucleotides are TGTGCCAGCAGTTCCGGTTCTACTCGGTCAGAAGCTTTCTTT.

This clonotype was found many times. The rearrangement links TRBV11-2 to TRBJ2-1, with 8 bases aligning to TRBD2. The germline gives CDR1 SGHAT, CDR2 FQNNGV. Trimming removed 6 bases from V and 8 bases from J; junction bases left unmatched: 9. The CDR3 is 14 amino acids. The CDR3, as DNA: TGTGCCAGCAGGGAGGTAGCGGGAAGGGATGAGCAGTTCTTC. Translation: CASREVAGRDEQFF.

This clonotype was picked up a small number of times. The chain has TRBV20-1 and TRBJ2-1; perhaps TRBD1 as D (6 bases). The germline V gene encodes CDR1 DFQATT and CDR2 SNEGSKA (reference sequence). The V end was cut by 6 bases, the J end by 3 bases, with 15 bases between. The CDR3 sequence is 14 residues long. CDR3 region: CSAVWGRGYNEQFF. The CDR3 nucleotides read TGCAGTGCGGTTTGGGGGCGAGGCTACAATGAGCAGTTCTTC.